This T cell receptor (beta chain) was retrieved from a study of blood T cells in healthy people across ages. Study-wide results and caveats: Age brought a roughly linear fall in TCR beta diversity measured per million T cells.

Using a J-beta primer mix together with a sample-barcoded 5' primer, a second PCR was run for roughly 6 to 11 cycles. Every individual sample yielded 2.5 million or more paired-end reads (each containing CDR3). TCRdb called the 5' RACE reads again in MiXCR, with one record for every CDR3 protein. In the table there are about 670,000 distinct CDR3 sequences, 52% of which are singletons. Caucasian, healthy and from Russia, the donors were aged between about 6 and 100. Researchers collected around 11 milliliters of peripheral blood from every single donor. This clonotype was picked up many times. The target antigen is unknown. CDR3 size: 15 residues. Trimming shortened V by 0 bases and J by 3 bases, and 10 bases separated the two germline ends. From germline, CDR1 is SGHKS and CDR2 YYEKEE (reference sequence).

The sequence was obtained from a woman aged 80 or over in good health. The chain combines TRBV5-5 with TRBJ2-1, with D possibly matching TRBD1 (5 bases). The source material was blood. As DNA, the CDR3 is TGTGCCAGCAGCTTGGAGGCAGGGCTCTACAATGAGCAGTTCTTC. Translated: CASSLEAGLYNEQFF.